These T cell receptor beta chains were read from a single sample in a study of shared clonotypes between healthy human individuals. Sequenced by immunoSEQ multiplex PCR; TCRdb stores in-frame clones only, minus some. The table shows some 2.3 million clones, with 85% to 95% occurring only once. Sample: naive CD4+ T cells from PBMCs. The receptor source for this set is a man aged 18 to 29 in good health. Some clones in this sample may be carry-over from other donors' samples. The CDR3 runs from the conserved cysteine through the conserved F or W. Each record gives: V gene, clone size, J gene, D gene, CDR3 protein, CDR3 DNA. The D gene is left open where the match is weak. Size is stated for part of the rows, as once, few or many counts, or as a class when the clone is expanded.

V: TRBV7-8
size: .
J: TRBJ2-7
D: TRBD1
CDR3: CASSPEQGSWDYEQYF
DNA: TGTGCCAGCAGCCCAGAACAGGGGTCATGGGACTACGAGCAGTACTTC

V: TRBV5-1
size: .
J: TRBJ2-2
D: .
CDR3: CASSSYTDGTGELFF
DNA: TGCGCCAGCAGCTCATACACTGATGGAACCGGGGAGCTGTTTTTT

V: TRBV2
size: .
J: TRBJ1-2
D: TRBD1
CDR3: CASTDRGLGYTF
DNA: TGTGCCAGCACGGACAGGGGGCTTGGCTACACCTTC

V: TRBV15
size: .
J: TRBJ1-1
D: .
CDR3: CATSRTLTVNTEAFF
DNA: TGTGCCACCAGCAGAACCCTGACAGTGAACACTGAAGCTTTCTTT

V: TRBV7-3
size: .
J: TRBJ2-2
D: TRBD2
CDR3: CASSLRLAGNTGELFF
DNA: TGTGCCAGCAGCTTACGACTAGCGGGGAACACCGGGGAGCTGTTTTTT

V: TRBV20-1
size: once
J: TRBJ1-2
D: .
CDR3: CSARQSYGYTF
DNA: TGCAGTGCTAGACAGTCCTATGGCTACACCTTC

V: TRBV4-2
size: .
J: TRBJ2-1
D: TRBD2
CDR3: CASSQETSGDYNEQFF
DNA: TGTGCCAGCAGCCAAGAAACTAGCGGTGACTACAATGAGCAGTTCTTC

V: TRBV30
size: .
J: TRBJ1-3
D: .
CDR3: CAWTVPKRSGNTIYF
DNA: TGTGCCTGGACTGTACCCAAACGCTCTGGAAACACCATATATTTT

V: TRBV7-9
size: .
J: TRBJ1-1
D: TRBD1
CDR3: CASSSRLGQGSYTEAFF
DNA: TGTGCCAGCAGCTCCCGCCTGGGACAGGGGTCGTACACTGAAGCTTTCTTT

V: TRBV6-5
size: .
J: TRBJ2-7
D: .
CDR3: CASSYPGGSSYEQYF
DNA: TGTGCCAGCAGTTACCCAGGTGGGAGCTCCTACGAGCAGTACTTC

V: TRBV30
size: .
J: TRBJ2-3
D: .
CDR3: CAWSVRIWSDTQYF
DNA: TGTGCCTGGAGTGTACGAATATGGTCAGATACGCAGTATTTT

V: TRBV28
size: .
J: TRBJ2-7
D: .
CDR3: CASSSFAGPYEQYF
DNA: TGTGCCAGCAGTTCGTTTGCGGGACCATACGAGCAGTACTTC

V: TRBV5-1
size: .
J: TRBJ1-3
D: TRBD1
CDR3: CASSQQGDGNTIYF
DNA: TGCGCCAGCAGCCAACAGGGGGACGGAAACACCATATATTTT

V: TRBV2
size: .
J: TRBJ1-2
D: .
CDR3: CASRQTFNYGYTF
DNA: TGTGCCAGCAGGCAGACCTTTAACTATGGCTACACCTTC

V: TRBV28
size: .
J: TRBJ2-5
D: .
CDR3: CASSLGGATGETQYF
DNA: TGTGCCAGCAGCCTCGGGGGCGCCACGGGAGAGACCCAGTACTTC

V: TRBV7-7
size: .
J: TRBJ2-5
D: .
CDR3: CASSFSVLGETQYF
DNA: TGTGCCAGCAGCTTCTCTGTCCTTGGGGAGACCCAGTACTTC

V: TRBV10-3
size: .
J: TRBJ1-4
D: TRBD1
CDR3: CAIRGDRVPEKLFF
DNA: TGTGCCATCAGAGGGGACAGGGTCCCCGAAAAACTGTTTTTT

V: TRBV4-3
size: .
J: TRBJ2-3
D: .
CDR3: CASSQDVSTDTQYF
DNA: TGCGCCAGCAGCCAAGATGTGAGTACAGATACGCAGTATTTT

V: TRBV2
size: .
J: TRBJ2-7
D: TRBD2
CDR3: CASGGTSFSYEQYF
DNA: TGTGCCAGCGGGGGGACTAGTTTCTCCTACGAGCAGTACTTC

V: TRBV7-9
size: .
J: TRBJ2-2
D: TRBD2
CDR3: CASSLASGKNTGELFF
DNA: TGTGCCAGCAGCTTAGCTAGCGGGAAGAACACCGGGGAGCTGTTTTTT

V: TRBV2
size: .
J: TRBJ2-2
D: .
CDR3: CASTSMGIGNTGELFF
DNA: TGTGCCAGCACCTCGATGGGAATCGGCAACACCGGGGAGCTGTTTTTT

V: TRBV7-3
size: .
J: TRBJ1-1
D: .
CDR3: CASRGGGGTEAFF
DNA: TGTGCCAGCAGGGGAGGGGGAGGCACTGAAGCTTTCTTT

V: TRBV11-2
size: .
J: TRBJ2-1
D: .
CDR3: CASSLLPGTYNEQFF
DNA: TGTGCCAGCAGCTTGCTCCCAGGGACCTACAATGAGCAGTTCTTC

V: TRBV4-2
size: .
J: TRBJ2-1
D: TRBD2
CDR3: CASSSSGRALNEQFF
DNA: TGTGCCAGCAGCTCTAGCGGGAGGGCCCTCAATGAGCAGTTCTTC

V: TRBV7-2
size: .
J: TRBJ1-5
D: TRBD1
CDR3: CASSLALTGPRDQPQHF
DNA: TGTGCCAGCAGCTTGGCCCTGACAGGGCCTCGGGATCAGCCCCAGCATTTT

V: TRBV5-6
size: .
J: TRBJ2-4
D: .
CDR3: CASSVLLDRLYF
DNA: TGTGCCAGCAGCGTTTTACTGGACCGTCTGTACTTC

V: TRBV19
size: once
J: TRBJ2-7
D: .
CDR3: CASSIRVSSYEQYF
DNA: TGTGCCAGTAGTATTAGGGTGAGCTCCTACGAGCAGTACTTC

V: TRBV30
size: .
J: TRBJ2-7
D: .
CDR3: CAWSVSKGRYEQYF
DNA: TGTGCCTGGAGTGTAAGTAAAGGGCGGTACGAGCAGTACTTC

V: TRBV28
size: .
J: TRBJ2-7
D: TRBD2
CDR3: CASRRSLAGDNEQYF
DNA: TGTGCCAGCAGACGGAGTCTAGCGGGAGACAACGAGCAGTACTTC

V: TRBV6-1
size: .
J: TRBJ1-2
D: .
CDR3: CASSEAQGRSNYGYTF
DNA: TGTGCCAGCAGTGAAGCGCAGGGCAGGTCTAACTATGGCTACACCTTC

V: TRBV19
size: .
J: TRBJ2-7
D: TRBD1
CDR3: CASSTGTGGNEQYF
DNA: TGTGCCAGTAGTACTGGGACAGGGGGCAACGAGCAGTACTTC

V: TRBV4-1
size: .
J: TRBJ2-2
D: .
CDR3: CASSQRRELTGELFF
DNA: TGCGCCAGCAGCCAGCGGAGGGAACTCACCGGGGAGCTGTTTTTT